These 12 T cell receptor beta chains were sequenced from one sample in a study of T cell repertoires in cytomegalovirus infection. The antigens of these receptors remain unknown. TCRdb fed the reads into MiXCR, producing one record per CDR3 protein. The repertoire holds roughly 570,000 distinct CDR3 sequences, with 40% as singletons. The sequences come from cultured PBMCs, collected from culture after CMV antigen stimulation. These receptor sequences come from a human donor in good health (CMV status not recorded). Some clones in this sample may be carry-over from other donors' samples.

The rearrangement joins TRBV6-2 or TRBV6-3 to TRBJ2-2, with TRBD1 matching over 10 bases. The CDR3 has 16 residues. J gave up 6 bases and V 5 bases, and 9 bases lay outside the gene matches. Germline V gene sequence: CDR1 MNHEY, CDR2 SVGEGT. The CDR3 here is CASSLRDRGLPGELFF. CDR3 nucleotides: TGTGCCAGCAGTCTCCGGGACAGGGGCCTTCCCGGGGAGCTGTTTTTT.

The chain joins TRBV7-2 to TRBJ2-1, with 7 bases identical to TRBD1. J gave up 8 bases and V 1 base, and 5 bases lay outside the gene matches. This CDR3 contains 14 residues. Looked up from germline, CDR1 is SGHTA and CDR2 is FQGNSA. CDR3 nucleotide sequence: TGTGCCAGCAGCTTAGTAGGGGGCGTGGATGAGCAGTTCTTC. Translation gives CASSLVGGVDEQFF.

Of note for this clonotype: A read error may explain this, as a much larger clone is one base away. V is TRBV7-2 and J is TRBJ2-7, with D perhaps matching TRBD1 or TRBD2 (5 bases each). Per germline, CDR1 SGHTA and CDR2 FQGNSA. The V end lost 2 bases, the J end lost 4 bases, and 15 bases lay between the germline ends. The CDR3 loop spans 15 amino acids. DNA for the CDR3: TGTGCCAGCAGCTTAAGGACACGGGGAGATTACGAGCAGTACTTC. Translated, it gives CASSLRTRGDYEQYF.

A few counts support this clonotype. The chain joins TRBV12-3 or TRBV12-4 to TRBJ1-4; a possible D gene is TRBD1 (5 bases). This CDR3 has 16 residues. With 6 bases removed from V and 0 bases from J, the gap between germline ends came to 14 bases. The CDR3 DNA follows: TGTGCCAGCAGCCCGAGCCAGGGCCCAACTAATGAAAAACTGTTTTTT. This codes for CASSPSQGPTNEKLFF.

The J gene is TRBJ2-3, the V gene TRBV11-2, with 10 nucleotides matching TRBD2. The germline V gene encodes CDR1 SGHAT and CDR2 FQNNGV. Trimming at V came to 0 bases and at J to 1 base, leaving 1 base not matched to a gene. There are 16 residues in the CDR3. CDR3: CASSLDLAGGTDTQYF. CDR3 sequence (DNA): TGTGCCAGCAGCTTAGATCTAGCGGGGGGCACAGATACGCAGTATTTT.

V usage is TRBV18 and J usage is TRBJ2-7, with a possible D match to TRBD1 (6 bases). The CDR3 runs to 14 residues. Trimming took off 3 bases at V and 2 bases at J, with 11 bases between the two ends. Per the germline V gene, CDR1 is KGHSH and CDR2 is LQKENI. CDR3 in DNA: TGTGCCAGCTCACCCAGGGACAACACCTACGAGCAGTACTTC. Its protein product is CASSPRDNTYEQYF.

This clonotype has only a few counts. The chain combines TRBV4-2 with TRBJ2-5, with 14 nucleotides matching TRBD2. The CDR3 sequence is 15 residues long. V was pared by 4 bases and J by 5 bases, with 3 bases of the junction left unmatched. Germline CDR1 and CDR2: LGHNA and YNFKEQ. CDR3 coding DNA: TGTGCCAGCAGCCCGACTAGCGGGGGGGGGGAGACCCAGTACTTC. This codes for CASSPTSGGGETQYF.

This clonotype occurred a few times. J is TRBJ2-3 and V is TRBV11-2; D is ambiguous. Trimming shortened V by 5 bases and J by 0 bases, and 6 bases separated the two germline ends. Germline lookup yields CDR1 SGHAT and CDR2 FQNNGV. This CDR3 is 13 amino acids long. The CDR3 protein is CASSPESTDTQYF. Written as DNA, the CDR3 is TGTGCCAGCAGCCCCGAGAGCACAGATACGCAGTATTTT.

V and J are TRBV7-9 and TRBJ2-2; tentatively, D is TRBD2 (5 bases). The CDR3 spans 16 residues. V gave up 1 base and J gave up 6 bases, with 15 bases separating them. The germline gives CDR1 SEHNR, CDR2 FQNEAQ (reference sequence). The CDR3, as DNA: TGTGCCAGCAGCTTAGGTGGCGAGGGTGTACCCGGGGAGCTGTTTTTT. This encodes CASSLGGEGVPGELFF.

In its sample, this clonotype was seen a few times. The CDR3 region is CASSHEQESGTQYF. The CDR3 nucleotides read TGTGCCAGCAGTCACGAACAGGAATCGGGGACCCAGTACTTC. The rearrangement joins TRBV7-9 to TRBJ2-5; D might be TRBD1 (5 bases). This CDR3 region has 14 residues. The germline V gene encodes CDR1 SEHNR and CDR2 FQNEAQ (reference sequence). V was shortened by 6 bases and J by 7 bases, with 18 bases between the two germline ends.

This clonotype appeared a few times. This chain links TRBV11-2 with TRBJ1-6, with D unclear. Germline V gene lookup returns CDR1 SGHAT and CDR2 FQNNGV. V gave up 0 bases and J gave up 13 bases, with 10 bases separating them. This CDR3 spans 13 amino acids. In DNA, the CDR3 is TGTGCCAGCAGCTTAGACCGGGCGGCGCCCCTCCACTTT. This codes for CASSLDRAAPLHF.

The CDR3: CASNYQGGGYGYTF. The DNA for the CDR3 is TGTGCCAGCAACTATCAGGGGGGCGGCTATGGCTACACCTTC. The chain combines TRBV28 with TRBJ1-2, with 7 positions matching TRBD1. The trim removed 7 bases at V and 4 bases at J, leaving 9 bases unmatched. The length of the CDR3 is 14 residues. Germline CDR1 MDHEN, CDR2 SYDVKM.